This TCR beta chain comes out of a study of cytomegalovirus exposure and HLA in healthy donors. Study context: An early data release held around 80 million unique TCRs from HLA-typed donors. Findings of the study overall: What was likely a sequencing artifact was a cluster of highly shared sequence variants. The dataset shows that most TCR sequences were rare, while some public TCRs occurred in many donors. The number of N-insertions in an Asian-associated ancestry cluster was reportedly below the approximately 700-donor mean in a later analysis.

Vbeta (60) and Jbeta (13) primers were used in the PCR. Libraries were prepared by immunoSEQ multiplex PCR; TCRdb keeps only in-frame clonotypes and omits some of them. The repertoire has about 70,000 clones, approximately 60% of them found once; the top ten carry roughly 2.8%. Regarding this clone: Its antigen is currently unknown.

CDR1 LNHDA and CDR2 SQIVND come from the germline V gene (reference sequence). V lost 7 bases to trimming and J lost 4 bases, with 11 bases between them. The CDR3 contains 13 residues. Sequencing was carried out using PBMCs. The TCR sequence derives from a man aged 25-45 years in good health and CMV-seronegative. J is TRBJ1-5 and V is TRBV19; tentative D call: TRBD1 (5 bases). The CDR3 DNA follows: TGTGCCAGTACTAACAGGATAAATCAGCCCCAGCATTTT. Translating gives CASTNRINQPQHF.